These T cell receptor beta chains were read from a single sample in a study of shared clonotypes between healthy human individuals. Only in-frame clones appear in the TCRdb table, and some are missing; sequencing was by immunoSEQ multiplex PCR. The sample shows approximately 2.5 million clones, 80% to 95% of them seen only once. The sequenced material came from naive CD4+ T cells from PBMCs. The receptors come from a man in his late teens or twenties in good health. Some clones in this sample may be carry-over from other donors' samples. Both conserved end residues are part of each CDR3. The D gene is left open where the match is weak. Part of the rows lack a size; the others show once, few, many or a class for expanded clones.

v_call	j_call	d_call	clone_size	cdr3_aa	cdr3_nt
TRBV27	TRBJ2-7	.	.	CASRREGSNSYEQYF	TGTGCCAGCAGGAGAGAAGGGTCTAACTCCTACGAGCAGTACTTC
TRBV2	TRBJ2-7	TRBD2	.	CASKILAVYEQYF	TGTGCCAGCAAGATACTAGCGGTCTACGAGCAGTACTTC
TRBV2	TRBJ1-2	.	.	CASIHTQEGYGYTF	TGTGCCAGCATTCACACACAGGAGGGCTATGGCTACACCTTC
TRBV10-3	TRBJ1-5	TRBD1	.	CAISESRGLNQPQHF	TGTGCCATCAGTGAGTCAAGGGGGCTCAATCAGCCCCAGCATTTT
TRBV28	TRBJ1-1	.	.	CASSLSGRLEAFF	TGTGCCAGCAGTTTATCAGGACGGCTTGAAGCTTTCTTT
TRBV30	TRBJ2-7	TRBD2	.	CAWSTLETSGRSLIPYEQYF	TGTGCCTGGAGTACCCTCGAGACTAGCGGGAGGTCCTTAATCCCCTACGAGCAGTACTTC
TRBV7-7	TRBJ2-7	.	.	CASSLGPGSRHEQYF	TGTGCCAGCAGCTTAGGGCCAGGGAGCCGCCACGAGCAGTACTTC
TRBV4-1	TRBJ1-1	.	.	CASSETGGYTEAFF	TGCGCCAGCAGCGAGACGGGGGGGTACACTGAAGCTTTCTTT
TRBV7-7	TRBJ2-5	.	.	CASSLGQGIQETQYF	TGTGCCAGCAGCTTAGGGCAGGGGATACAAGAGACCCAGTACTTC
TRBV28	TRBJ2-7	.	.	CASRRQPSYEQYF	TGTGCCAGTAGGAGACAGCCTTCCTACGAGCAGTACTTC
TRBV7-6	TRBJ1-1	.	.	CASSLRGLGRGGTEAFF	TGTGCCAGCAGCTTGCGGGGGTTGGGGAGAGGGGGCACTGAAGCTTTCTTT
TRBV2	TRBJ2-5	.	once	CASSEATDQETQYF	TGTGCCAGCAGTGAGGCGACAGACCAAGAGACCCAGTACTTC